This entry lists 24 T cell receptor beta chains sequenced from one sample in a study of blood T cell repertoires in COVID-19. Sequencing used immunoSEQ multiplex PCR; TCRdb keeps in-frame clones, though not all of them. Here the sample spans about 300,000 clones, around four fifths being singletons. Sequencing was done on a sample of peripheral blood. These receptors were obtained from a woman aged 45 to 65 with acute or convalescent COVID-19.

This clone appeared a single time. This rearrangement joins TRBV29-1 to TRBJ2-5, with a tentative D call TRBD2 (6 bases). The V end was cut by 1 base, the J end by 4 bases, with 13 bases between. The CDR3 contains 14 residues. CDR1 is SQVTM and CDR2 is ANQGSEA in the germline V gene. CDR3 protein: CSVEGGGNSETQYF. In DNA, the CDR3 is TGCAGCGTTGAAGGTGGAGGGAATTCAGAGACCCAGTACTTC. Full variable domain (missing parts from reference TRBV29-1 and TRBJ2-5): SAVISQKPSRDICQRGTSLTIQCQVDSQVTMMFWYRQQPGQSLTLIATANQGSEATYESGFVIDKFPISRPNLTFSTLTVSNMSPEDSSIYLCSVEGGGNSETQYFGPGTRLLVL.

The chain combines TRBV29-1 with TRBJ1-2; tentative D call: TRBD1 (6 bases). The CDR3 length is 13 residues. Germline V gene lookup returns CDR1 SQVTM and CDR2 ANQGSEA. V was trimmed by 4 bases and J by 8 bases, leaving 17 bases between them. CDR3 in DNA: TGCAGCGTTGTCGAGGTGGGGGCACAAGGCTACACCTTC. Encoded protein: CSVVEVGAQGYTF. Full variable domain (rest looked up from reference TRBV29-1 and TRBJ1-2): SAVISQKPSRDICQRGTSLTIQCQVDSQVTMMFWYRQQPGQSLTLIATANQGSEATYESGFVIDKFPISRPNLTFSTLTVSNMSPEDSSIYLCSVVEVGAQGYTFGSGTRLTVV.

The chain recombines TRBV6-5 with TRBJ2-7; the D gene is possibly TRBD1 (6 bases). This CDR3 contains 14 residues. Between the trimmed V and J ends, which lost 8 bases and 3 bases, there was a span of 17 bases. The germline V gene has CDR1 MNHEY and CDR2 SVGAGI. In DNA form, the CDR3 reads TGTGCCAGCCGATCAGGGGTTGGGGGCTACGAGCAGTACGTC. Residues: CASRSGVGGYEQYV.

This chain uses TRBV5-1 with TRBJ2-1; D possibly corresponds to TRBD2 (5 bases). V lost 2 bases, J lost 4 bases, and 13 bases lay in between. Per germline, CDR1 SGHRS and CDR2 YFSETQ. This CDR3 is 15 amino acids long. In DNA form, the CDR3 reads TGCGCCAGCAGCTTAGGGAGAACAAGATACAATGAGCAGTTCTTC. Protein: CASSLGRTRYNEQFF.

This clone was observed at least ten times. The rearrangement links TRBV4-3 to TRBJ2-1; TRBD2 matches 10 bases. The V gene end was trimmed by 1 base and the J gene end by 4 bases; junction bases not matched to a gene: 1. Per the germline V gene, CDR1 is LGHNA and CDR2 is YSLEER. The CDR3 runs to 15 residues. The CDR3 protein is CASSQGTSGYNEQFF. CDR3 DNA sequence: TGCGCCAGCAGCCAAGGGACTAGCGGATACAATGAGCAGTTCTTC.

V is TRBV10-1 and J is TRBJ2-3, with 14 positions matching TRBD2. Germline trimming cut 5 bases from V and 5 bases from J; bases unmatched to any gene: 9. The germline V gene encodes CDR1 WNHNN and CDR2 SYGVQD (reference sequence). The CDR3 runs to 17 residues. CDR3 coding DNA: TGCGCCAGCAGTCCTGGACTAGCGGGGGGCCAGGGAGATACGCAGTATTTT. Translating it yields CASSPGLAGGQGDTQYF.

This chain uses TRBV24-1 with TRBJ2-2; D is perhaps TRBD2 (5 bases). The CDR3 spans 16 residues. Per germline, CDR1 KGHDR and CDR2 SFDVKD. The V end was cut by 6 bases, the J end by 0 bases, with 13 bases between. The CDR3 here is CATSSGTLANTGELFF. CDR3 in DNA: TGTGCCACCAGTTCGGGAACACTCGCGAACACCGGGGAGCTGTTTTTT.

The table lists this clone with a few counts. V is TRBV6-4 and J is TRBJ1-3; 8 bases match TRBD1. CDR3 length: 15 residues. With V trimmed by 5 bases and J by 3 bases, 6 bases remained unmatched. Germline CDR1 and CDR2: MRHNA and SNTAGT. The chain's CDR3 is CASSIGRGLGNTIYF. In DNA form, the CDR3 reads TGTGCCAGCAGTATCGGCAGGGGGCTTGGAAACACCATATATTTT.

The CDR3 is CASSETGNTGELFF. The CDR3, as DNA: TGTGCCAGCAGCGAGACAGGGAACACCGGGGAGCTGTTTTTT. J is TRBJ2-2 and V is TRBV9, with D perhaps TRBD1 (6 bases). The germline V and J ends were trimmed by 3 bases and 1 base, with 7 bases remaining between them. The germline gives CDR1 SGDLS, CDR2 YYNGEE. CDR3 length: 14 amino acids.

The chain joins TRBV30 to TRBJ1-1, with D uncertain. Germline CDR1 GTSNPN, CDR2 SVGIG (reference sequence). The V and J ends lost 8 bases and 0 bases respectively, with 13 bases between them. CDR3 length: 13 amino acids. CDR3 in DNA: TGTGCCGTGTCTTCTGGCATGAACACTGAAGCTTTCTTT. Translation gives CAVSSGMNTEAFF.

This chain links TRBV5-1 with TRBJ1-1; D is possibly TRBD1 (5 bases). The germline CDR1 and CDR2 sequences are SGHRS and YFSETQ. V was shortened by 6 bases and J by 3 bases, with 15 bases between the two germline ends. The CDR3 length is 14 residues. CDR3 DNA: TGCGCCAGCACACGGCGCGGAGGGGACACTGAAGCTTTCTTT. As protein: CASTRRGGDTEAFF.

J is TRBJ2-2 and V is TRBV25-1; D ambiguous. Germline CDR1 is MGHDK and CDR2 is SYGVNS. V lost 1 base and J 9 bases, leaving 12 bases between the germline ends. This CDR3 is 14 amino acids long. The CDR3 coding sequence is TGTGCCAGCAGTGAATCCCTAGGCGCAAGGGAGCTGTTTTTT. Its translation: CASSESLGARELFF. Looking up the rest from reference TRBV25-1 and TRBJ2-2 gives the full variable domain: EADIYQTPRYLVIGTGKKITLECSQTMGHDKMYWYQQDPGMELHLIHYSYGVNSTEKGDLSSESTVSRIRTEHFPLTLESARPSHTSQYLCASSESLGARELFFGEGSRLTVL.

This clone has a handful of counts. The chain employs TRBV27 and TRBJ2-2, with unresolved D. V was clipped by 3 bases and J by 4 bases, with 6 bases between them. The CDR3 totals 13 residues. CDR1 is MNHEY and CDR2 is SMNVEV in the germline V gene (reference sequence). For the CDR3, the DNA is TGTGCCAGCAGTTTCCGAGTCACCGGGGAGCTGTTTTTT. This codes for CASSFRVTGELFF.

The chain joins TRBV2 to TRBJ1-1; D is unclear. This CDR3 has 14 amino acids. The germline CDR1 and CDR2 sequences are SNHLY and FYNNEI. Trimming shortened V by 7 bases and J by 0 bases, and 12 bases separated the two germline ends. Written as DNA, the CDR3 is TGTGCCAGCAACTCGGGAGGCATGAACACTGAAGCTTTCTTT. This translates into CASNSGGMNTEAFF.

This clone occurred a few times. J is TRBJ2-5 and V is TRBV3-1 (or the pseudogene TRBV3-2); a weak D match, TRBD2 (6 bases). V lost 11 bases, J lost 4 bases, and 11 bases lay in between. This CDR3 spans 11 amino acids. CDR1 LGHDT and CDR2 YNNKEL come from the germline V gene (reference sequence). The CDR3 sequence: CAVGGAETQYF. CDR3 nucleotide sequence: TGTGCCGTCGGGGGTGCAGAGACCCAGTACTTC.

The rearrangement links TRBV9 to TRBJ2-3; TRBD1 aligns across 12 bases. Germline CDR1 is SGDLS and CDR2 is YYNGEE. With 2 bases clipped from V and 6 bases from J, the junction kept 7 bases outside the gene matches. This CDR3 contains 16 residues. The chain's CDR3 is CASSVAGTGGIDTQYF. The CDR3, as DNA: TGTGCCAGCAGCGTTGCCGGGACAGGGGGCATCGATACGCAGTATTTT.

This chain joins TRBV5-4 and TRBJ2-1, with D hard to call. The germline V gene has CDR1 SGHNT and CDR2 YYREEE (reference sequence). V was cut by 0 bases and J by 3 bases, with 7 bases left in between. This CDR3 is 14 amino acids long. The CDR3 is CASSLDQDYNEQFF. CDR3 nucleotide sequence: TGTGCCAGCAGCTTGGACCAGGACTACAATGAGCAGTTCTTC.

The chain has TRBV10-3 and TRBJ1-1; D may be TRBD1 (5 bases). Germline V lookup: CDR1 ENHRY, CDR2 SYGVKD. This CDR3 spans 14 amino acids. V was cut by 8 bases and J by 5 bases, with 18 bases left in between. The CDR3 region has the DNA TGTGCCATCGGCGAGTGGGGCCTTCAGACTGAAGCTTTCTTT. Protein product: CAIGEWGLQTEAFF.

The chain has TRBV27 and TRBJ2-3, with D perhaps matching TRBD1 (6 bases). This CDR3 is 16 amino acids long. Germline-derived CDR1 and CDR2 are MNHEY and SMNVEV (reference sequence). The germline V and J ends were trimmed by 4 bases and 0 bases, with 14 bases remaining between them. The CDR3 DNA sequence: TGTGCCAGCAGTTCGTCCCGGGACAAGAGCACAGATACGCAGTATTTT. Amino acid sequence: CASSSSRDKSTDTQYF.

The chain carries TRBV5-1 and TRBJ1-1, with D possibly matching TRBD1 (6 bases). In germline, CDR1 is SGHRS, CDR2 YFSETQ. Trimming stripped 0 bases from V and 5 bases from J, with 8 bases between. This CDR3 comprises 13 residues. The CDR3 loop is CASSLVQGTEAFF. The DNA for the CDR3 is TGCGCCAGCAGCTTGGTACAGGGAACTGAAGCTTTCTTT.

This rearrangement joins TRBV25-1 to TRBJ2-1; D gene uncertain. The CDR3 spans 14 residues. V gave up 4 bases and J gave up 7 bases, with 14 bases separating them. In germline, CDR1 is MGHDK, CDR2 SYGVNS. Here the CDR3 reads CASSADGLRNEQFF. CDR3 bases: TGTGCCAGCAGTGCGGATGGGTTGAGGAATGAGCAGTTCTTC.

This chain connects TRBV4-3 to TRBJ2-2, with 11 bases that match TRBD2. The CDR3 is 16 amino acids. Trimming at V came to 3 bases and at J to 1 base, leaving 1 base not matched to a gene. Germline CDR1 reads LGHNA; CDR2 reads YSLEER. CDR3: CASSHGTSGNTGELFF. CDR3 sequence (DNA): TGCGCCAGCAGCCACGGGACTAGCGGGAACACCGGGGAGCTGTTTTTT.

The chain joins TRBV6-6 to TRBJ2-5; TRBD1 matches at 7 bases. Per the germline V gene, CDR1 is MNHNY and CDR2 is SVGAGI (reference sequence). This CDR3 has 15 amino acids. With V trimmed by 4 bases and J by 2 bases, 7 bases remained unmatched. The CDR3 region is CASSSVQGVQETQYF. Here the CDR3 DNA reads TGTGCCAGCAGTTCCGTGCAGGGGGTACAAGAGACCCAGTACTTC.

The chain is built from TRBV5-1 and TRBJ2-1; D perhaps matches TRBD2 (6 bases). In germline, CDR1 is SGHRS, CDR2 YFSETQ. V was pared by 3 bases and J by 0 bases, with 10 bases between. CDR3 length: 15 amino acids. CDR3 sequence (DNA): TGCGCCAGCAGCTGGGACTCTAGCTCCTACAATGAGCAGTTCTTC. Its translation is CASSWDSSSYNEQFF.